This T cell receptor (beta chain) was identified in a study of T cell repertoires in aging, cancer and after chemotherapy. This clonotype appeared a few times. Its target is not known. Rearranged V-D-J TRB sequences were amplified with a mixed TRB-A/B primer pool. TCRdb re-derived calls from the multiplex PCR reads in MiXCR, one entry per CDR3 protein. The sample gives several thousand distinct CDR3 sequences, approximately 40% of which show up once; 40% is in the top ten. The template was genomic DNA from peripheral blood, not RNA. V lost 5 bases and J 4 bases, leaving 11 bases between the germline ends. The CDR3 runs to 13 residues. Germline CDR1 reads MNHNY; CDR2 reads SVGAGI (reference sequence). General study points: Immunological memory after chemotherapy cannot be judged from the repertoire data. Untreated cancer patients had significantly lower blood TCR diversity than age-matched healthy donors.

The rearrangement joins TRBV6-6 to TRBJ2-5, with unresolved D. The sample comprised blood. The origin of this receptor is a human donor in good health. The CDR3 DNA follows: TGTGCCAGCAGTCTCCAGTTCGGAGAGACCCAGTACTTC. Translating it yields CASSLQFGETQYF.